Detailed here is one T cell receptor beta chain. The antigen remains undetermined. The entry originates in a study of cytomegalovirus exposure and HLA in healthy donors. Study findings and constraints: Earlier findings revealed that most TCR beta V segments proved productive either about 87% or about 30% of the time. Rates of TCR association differed by HLA locus in a later analysis, with DRB1 highest and HLA-C lowest. Among TCR beta chains, those listed as cytomegalovirus-associated numbered over 150. Across donors, sequencing depth was assumed by presence/absence analyses to be roughly uniform.

Germline loops: CDR1 SGHTA, CDR2 FQGNSA. CDR3 length: 15 amino acids. V was clipped by 6 bases and J by 1 base; unmatched bases: 4. PCR involved 60 Vbeta and 13 Jbeta primers. Data came from immunoSEQ multiplex PCR; TCRdb stores just in-frame clones and leaves some out. The sample carries 150,000 to 200,000 clones, approximately 82% recorded once. This chain joins TRBV7-2 and TRBJ2-3; TRBD2 agrees at 10 bases. This receptor was obtained from a woman younger than 35 in good health and CMV-seropositive. The sample was PBMCs. CDR3 sequence (DNA): TGTGCCAGCAGAAGAGGACTAGCGGGCACAGATACGCAGTATTTT. Its translation is CASRRGLAGTDTQYF. The complete variable domain, with remaining parts taken from reference TRBV7-2 and TRBJ2-3, reads GAGVSQSPSNKVTEKGKDVELRCDPISGHTALYWYRQSLGQGLEFLIYFQGNSAPDKSGLPSDRFSAERTGGSVSTLTIQRTQQEDSAVYLCASRRGLAGTDTQYFGPGTRLTVL.